This entry features one TCR beta chain sequence. The sample originates from a study of blood T cell repertoires in COVID-19. Here immunoSEQ multiplex PCR was the method, and the copy in TCRdb shows in-frame clones only, minus some. This sample carries 250,000 or so clones, around 90% of them seen once, and the ten largest clones take about 2.9%. Material: PBMCs or T cells enriched from blood (not recorded which). This clonotype originated in a woman aged 35 to 49 who had been exposed to COVID-19.

The CDR3 DNA sequence: TGTGCCAGCAGTTTAGGTGAGCGGCCTCAGCCCCAGCATTTT. Its protein is CASSLGERPQPQHF. The chain links TRBV6-6 to TRBJ1-5; D uncertain. The CDR3 contains 14 residues. With 4 bases removed from V and 6 bases from J, the gap between germline ends came to 13 bases. Germline loops: CDR1 MNHNY, CDR2 SVGAGI (reference sequence).